The 21 T cell receptor beta chains below were found in one sample sequenced in a study of shared clonotypes between healthy human individuals (TCRdb year 2020). The library relied on the immunoSEQ multiplex PCR assay. TCRdb limited this immuneACCESS table to in-frame rearrangements with V and J called. A share of clones is missing; checked studies link under half to unresolved V genes, and the rest is unexplained. This sample has 2 million to 3 million clones in its table, and over 85% of those were observed once. The ten largest clonotypes hold 0.35% to 0.45% of the sample. The sequencing input was naive CD4+ T cells from PBMCs. The cell subset or site label, read with the paper, signifies: CD45RA+ positively selected. These receptors were obtained from a man younger than 30 in good health. Some clones in this sample may be carry-over from other donors' samples.

This clone was recorded only once. The chain carries TRBV28 and TRBJ1-2, with TRBD1 matching 9 bases. There are 14 residues in the CDR3. Germline values: CDR1 MDHEN, CDR2 SYDVKM. The trim removed 5 bases at V and 8 bases at J, leaving 9 bases unmatched. The CDR3 nucleotides read TGTGCCAGCAGTCCCCAACAGGGGGCGGGGGGCTACACCTTC. Its protein is CASSPQQGAGGYTF.

This chain joins TRBV21-1 and TRBJ2-7. TRBV21-1 constitutes a pseudogene. This CDR3 region has 9 residues. DNA for the CDR3: TGTGCCCGATCCTACGAGCAGTACTTC. Protein: CARSYEQYF.

This chain connects TRBV10-3 to TRBJ1-1; D possibly corresponds to TRBD1 (6 bases). Germline loops: CDR1 ENHRY, CDR2 SYGVKD. This CDR3 spans 16 amino acids. V shed 6 bases and J shed 2 bases, with 19 bases lying between them. For the CDR3, the DNA is TGTGCCATCAGAGAGGATCGGGACACGAGAAACACTGAAGCTTTCTTT. Translation: CAIREDRDTRNTEAFF.

The gene calls are TRBV9 and TRBJ2-3; 8 nucleotides align to TRBD2. Germline V gene sequence: CDR1 SGDLS, CDR2 YYNGEE. J was trimmed by 4 bases and V by 3 bases; bases with no gene match: 4. The CDR3 has 14 amino acids. Here the CDR3 reads CASSEAGVADTQYF. The CDR3 DNA is TGTGCCAGCAGCGAAGCGGGAGTCGCAGATACGCAGTATTTT.

The rearrangement uses TRBV19 and TRBJ1-5; D is perhaps TRBD1 (5 bases). Trimming shortened V by 7 bases and J by 3 bases, and 16 bases separated the two germline ends. The germline V gene encodes CDR1 LNHDA and CDR2 SQIVND (reference sequence). The CDR3 extends over 15 amino acids. The CDR3 bases are TGTGCCAGTAAGCGGGGCACGGGGCCCAATCAGCCCCAGCATTTT. This translates into CASKRGTGPNQPQHF.

On this clone itself: Different DNA sequences within this sample yield the same CDR3. This chain connects TRBV5-6 to TRBJ1-2; D call uncertain. The CDR3 spans 11 residues. V lost 0 bases, J lost 7 bases, and 4 bases lay in between. CDR1 and CDR2 from the germline V gene are SGHDT and YYEEEE. The CDR3 DNA follows: TGTGCCAGCAGCTTGGGGGGTGGCTACACCTTC. This encodes CASSLGGGYTF.

V gene TRBV2 combines with J gene TRBJ2-3; 10 positions agree with TRBD2. CDR1 is SNHLY, CDR2 FYNNEI, per germline. The CDR3 consists of 15 residues. The V segment lost 4 bases and the J segment 4 bases; nucleotides outside the gene matches: 5. This CDR3 reads CASSGTSGGSDTQYF. The CDR3 DNA follows: TGTGCCAGCAGTGGGACTAGCGGAGGATCAGATACGCAGTATTTT.

This clone was seen once. The J gene is TRBJ2-7, the V gene TRBV11-2, with no clear D. The germline V and J ends were trimmed by 1 base and 4 bases, with 17 bases remaining between them. The germline gives CDR1 SGHAT, CDR2 FQNNGV. The CDR3 is 16 amino acids. CDR3 sequence: CASSLGLLRGGYEQYF. The CDR3 DNA reads TGTGCCAGCAGCTTAGGGCTGTTGCGAGGCGGTTACGAGCAGTACTTC. The full variable domain, rest sourced from reference TRBV11-2 and TRBJ2-7, is EAGVAQSPRYKIIEKRQSVAFWCNPISGHATLYWYQQILGQGPKLLIQFQNNGVVDDSQLPKDRFSAERLKGVDSTLKIQPAKLEDSAVYLCASSLGLLRGGYEQYFGPGTRLTVT.

Remarks on this clone: Additional DNA sequences in this sample encode the identical CDR3. The chain has TRBV6-5 and TRBJ2-4, with D perhaps matching TRBD1 (6 bases). V lost 0 bases to trimming and J lost 0 bases, with 6 bases between them. The germline V gene has CDR1 MNHEY and CDR2 SVGAGI. This CDR3 spans 15 amino acids. The CDR3 loop reads CASSYSGGAKNIQYF. In DNA, the CDR3 is TGTGCCAGCAGTTACTCAGGGGGAGCCAAAAACATTCAGTACTTC.

In DNA, the CDR3 is TGTGCCAGCAGTGAAATGGGACTAGCGGGAGGCTCTAGCACAGATACGCAGTATTTT. Translated, it gives CASSEMGLAGGSSTDTQYF. This chain joins TRBV6-1 and TRBJ2-3; 15 nucleotides align to TRBD2. The CDR3 loop spans 19 amino acids. Germline CDR1 and CDR2: MNHNS and SASEGT. Trimming removed 2 bases from V and 0 bases from J; junction bases left unmatched: 6.

J is TRBJ1-2 and V is TRBV5-6, with TRBD1 matching 8 bases. This CDR3 is 15 amino acids long. The germline CDR1 and CDR2 sequences are SGHDT and YYEEEE. Trimming took 4 bases from V and 4 from J; bases not matched to a gene: 9. The CDR3 is CASSPRTGWTYGYTF. The CDR3 DNA reads TGTGCCAGCAGCCCACGGACAGGGTGGACCTATGGCTACACCTTC.

With respect to this clone: Other DNA sequences of this sample code for an identical CDR3. The chain couples TRBV18 to TRBJ1-5; D might be TRBD1 (5 bases). The V end lost 3 bases, the J end lost 7 bases, and 13 bases lay between the germline ends. The CDR3 has 14 amino acids. Germline V gene sequence: CDR1 KGHSH, CDR2 LQKENI. In DNA, the CDR3 is TGTGCCAGCTCACCCGGGGGGGGGTCCCAGCCCCAGCATTTT. It is translated as CASSPGGGSQPQHF.

The chain links TRBV28 to TRBJ2-3; 13 bases fit TRBD2. The CDR3 is 16 amino acids. V was pared by 5 bases and J by 2 bases, with 4 bases of the junction left unmatched. Germline V gives CDR1 MDHEN, CDR2 SYDVKM. CDR3 DNA: TGTGCCAGCAGTGCCACTAGCGGGAGGGCCACAGATACGCAGTATTTT. This gives the protein CASSATSGRATDTQYF.

The chain has TRBV27 and TRBJ2-2; D is undetermined. This CDR3 has 15 residues. Germline CDR1 is MNHEY and CDR2 is SMNVEV (reference sequence). The ends were cut back, 6 bases at V and 4 bases at J, with 15 bases in the middle. The CDR3: CASSLLGVPTGELFF. In nucleotides, the CDR3 is TGTGCCAGCAGCCTGTTGGGTGTTCCCACCGGGGAGCTGTTTTTT.

The chain joins TRBV18 to TRBJ2-7; 10 nucleotides agree with TRBD2. J lost 2 bases, V lost 3 bases, and 4 bases had no gene match. The CDR3 has 15 residues. Germline V lookup: CDR1 KGHSH, CDR2 LQKENI. The CDR3: CASSPGLADTYEQYF. As DNA, the CDR3 is TGTGCCAGCTCACCCGGACTAGCGGATACCTACGAGCAGTACTTC.

The chain is built from TRBV18 and TRBJ2-5; weak D call: TRBD1 (5 bases). The V and J ends lost 2 bases and 9 bases respectively, with 7 bases between them. This CDR3 comprises 11 residues. CDR1 is KGHSH, CDR2 LQKENI, per germline. The CDR3 region is CASSPEGAQYF. The CDR3 nucleotides are TGTGCCAGCTCACCAGAAGGGGCCCAGTACTTC.

About this clone itself: Within the sample, other DNA sequences also encode this same CDR3. V and J are TRBV5-5 and TRBJ1-5; D not certain. The CDR3 contains 14 residues. Trimming removed 0 bases from V and 0 bases from J, with 4 bases in between. The germline CDR1 and CDR2 sequences are SGHKS and YYEKEE (reference sequence). This chain's CDR3 is CASSLGTSNQPQHF. As DNA, the CDR3 is TGTGCCAGCAGCTTGGGCACTAGCAATCAGCCCCAGCATTTT.

The chain carries TRBV19 and TRBJ2-2; 11 bases map to TRBD2. This CDR3 is built from 16 residues. V shed 3 bases and J 5 bases; nucleotides not matched to a gene: 5. CDR1 is LNHDA and CDR2 is SQIVND in the germline V gene (reference sequence). CDR3 amino acids: CASSIITSGSTGELFF. Here the CDR3 DNA reads TGTGCCAGTAGTATTATTACTAGCGGGAGTACCGGGGAGCTGTTTTTT.

This clone was counted a few times. This chain uses TRBV7-9 with TRBJ1-1; D unresolved. Germline values: CDR1 SEHNR, CDR2 FQNEAQ (reference sequence). The CDR3 runs 17 residues. The V end was cut by 6 bases, the J end by 2 bases, with 22 bases between. The CDR3: CASRPLPALRDNTEAFF. The CDR3 DNA reads TGTGCCAGCAGACCCCTTCCGGCGTTAAGGGATAACACTGAAGCTTTCTTT.

The V gene is TRBV6-1, the J gene TRBJ1-3; D uncertain. V shed 6 bases and J shed 4 bases, with 16 bases lying between them. The germline V gene encodes CDR1 MNHNS and CDR2 SASEGT. The CDR3 length is 15 residues. The CDR3 bases are TGTGCCAGCAGCATACAGTCAATCCTGGGAAACACCATATATTTT. Translation gives CASSIQSILGNTIYF.

Concerning this clone itself: Other DNA sequences from this sample encode an identical CDR3 as well. The chain uses TRBV18 and TRBJ2-5, with D possibly TRBD2 on 6 matching bases. The CDR3 totals 13 residues. V lost 3 bases and J lost 4, with 9 bases in between. In germline, CDR1 is KGHSH, CDR2 LQKENI. The CDR3 region is CASSPGGTETQYF. The DNA of the CDR3 is TGTGCCAGCTCACCGGGGGGAACAGAGACCCAGTACTTC.